The clone carrying this T cell receptor (beta chain) was seen only once. Individuals in the exposed group had encountered a COVID-19 case within 2 weeks preceding study entry. Germline CDR1 reads MNHEY; CDR2 reads SVGAGI. The germline V and J ends were trimmed by 7 bases and 6 bases, with 16 bases remaining between them. This CDR3 is 13 amino acids long. This sample is drawn from a study of blood T cell repertoires in COVID-19. Study overall: Sites across the United States, Italy and Spain contributed samples from acute and convalescent COVID-19.

Original handling: Using reference gene primer amplification, nucleated cell counts were estimated. The repertoire was sequenced with immunoSEQ multiplex PCR; TCRdb's copy has only in-frame clones and lacks some. That table gives V, J and clone size, and the DNA gave D and trimming. This sample yields approximately 270,000 clones, of which around 93% are seen a single time; 2.5% to 3% belongs to the top ten. Material: PBMCs or T cells enriched from blood (not recorded which). The origin of this receptor is a middle-aged man who had been exposed to COVID-19. The chain uses TRBV6-5 and TRBJ2-7, with D possibly matching TRBD2 (6 bases). The CDR3 spells CASNVGGVGEQYF. The CDR3 DNA is TGTGCCAGCAATGTGGGGGGAGTGGGCGAGCAGTACTTC.